The subject of this entry is one T cell receptor beta chain. The antigen remains unidentified. This entry belongs to a study of shared clonotypes between healthy human individuals. Assay: immunoSEQ multiplex PCR; the TCRdb copy retains only in-frame clones and omits some. The sample holds fewer than 1.6 million clones; roughly 98.5% are singletons and the top ten take around 0.33%. Trimming took 3 bases from V and 4 from J, leaving 13 bases between them. The germline V gene has CDR1 SGHRS and CDR2 YFSETQ. The CDR3 covers 14 residues. Study observations and caveats: Donors were few, which limited the genetic and exposure-history diversity represented. As a rule, naive subsets had a larger estimated richness than memory subsets.

The V gene is TRBV5-1, the J gene TRBJ1-2; a weak D match, TRBD1 (6 bases). The sample consisted of naive CD4+ T cells sorted from blood. The subset: CD45RA+ positively selected. This clonotype was sampled from a man in his thirties or forties in good health. CDR3 DNA sequence: TGCGCCAGCAGCTCCCCGGGGGCCCCCTATGGCTACACCTTC. It is translated as CASSSPGAPYGYTF.